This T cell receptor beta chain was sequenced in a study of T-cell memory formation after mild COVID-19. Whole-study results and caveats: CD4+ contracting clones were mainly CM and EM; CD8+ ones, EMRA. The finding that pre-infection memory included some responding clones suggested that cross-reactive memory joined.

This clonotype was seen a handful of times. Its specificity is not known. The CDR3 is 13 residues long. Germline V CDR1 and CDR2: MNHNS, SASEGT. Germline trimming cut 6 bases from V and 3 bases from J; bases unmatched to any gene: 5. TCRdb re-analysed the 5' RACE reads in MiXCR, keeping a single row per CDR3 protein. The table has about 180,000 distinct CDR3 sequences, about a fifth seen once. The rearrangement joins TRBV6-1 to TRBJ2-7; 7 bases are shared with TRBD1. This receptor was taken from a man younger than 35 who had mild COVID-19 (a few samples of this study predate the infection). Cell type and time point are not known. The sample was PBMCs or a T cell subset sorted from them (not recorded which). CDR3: CASRTGPSYEQYV. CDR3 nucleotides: TGTGCCAGCAGGACAGGGCCGAGCTACGAGCAGTACGTC.